This T cell receptor beta chain was sequenced in a study of blood T cell repertoires in COVID-19. Overall study context: From the United States, Italy and Spain came samples of acute and convalescent COVID-19. Nucleic acid was either cDNA or gDNA, and it came from T cells, B-cell-depleted T cells, or PBMCs.

Repertoires were generated with immunoSEQ multiplex PCR, while TCRdb's copy carries only in-frame clones and drops some. The table includes fewer than 110,000 clones, about 90% detected once. What was sequenced was peripheral blood. This TCR derives from a woman in her 30s with acute or convalescent COVID-19.

CDR3 amino acids: CASSLQAASNSPLHF. The CDR3 DNA is TGTGCCAGCAGTTTACAGGCCGCGAGTAATTCACCCCTCCACTTT. V gene TRBV27 combines with J gene TRBJ1-6; D gene unclear. Per germline, CDR1 MNHEY and CDR2 SMNVEV (reference sequence). This CDR3 is built from 15 residues. Between the trimmed V and J ends, which lost 2 bases and 6 bases, there was a span of 11 bases.